This T cell receptor (beta chain) came from a study of cytomegalovirus exposure and HLA in healthy donors. Study overall: Genetic ancestry analysis placed about 80% of the 398 donors that were genotyped in the Caucasian-associated cluster.

As to this clone: Its antigen is unknown.

The CDR3 runs to 17 residues. Germline loops: CDR1 LGHNA, CDR2 YSLEER. J lost 2 bases, V lost 2 bases, and 7 bases had no gene match. PCR involved 60 Vbeta and 13 Jbeta primers. Here immunoSEQ multiplex PCR was the method, and the copy in TCRdb shows in-frame clones only, minus some. The repertoire holds 130,000 to 150,000 clones, with around 79% as singletons. Whole-study results and caveats: Presence/absence analysis assumed near-uniform sequencing depth across donors. Within the data, a cluster of highly shared sequence variants was likely a sequencing artifact. Common viral pathogens were later found to be apparently linked to several of the most significant clusters.

The clonotype was recovered from a male donor in good health and CMV-seronegative. The sample comprised PBMCs. This sequence joins TRBV4-3 and TRBJ2-7; TRBD2 matches at 12 bases. CDR3 sequence (DNA): TGCGCCAGCAGCCAACGACTAGCGGGAGCGCAGCCCTACGAGCAGTACTTC. Translation: CASSQRLAGAQPYEQYF.